Listed here are 17 T cell receptor beta chains from one sample, sequenced in a study of control samples from healthy donors and cancer patients. Clones were sequenced by immunoSEQ multiplex PCR, and TCRdb holds only the in-frame ones, with some missing. The sample contains over 65,000 clones, 70% to 90% of which appear only once. The sequencing input was PBMCs. The receptor source for this set is a woman in her fifties or sixties with colorectal cancer.

V gene TRBV5-8 combines with J gene TRBJ2-5; 9 bases are shared with TRBD1. The CDR3 consists of 14 residues. V lost 2 bases to trimming and J lost 5 bases; unmatched junction nucleotides: 4. Germline V gene lookup returns CDR1 SGHTS and CDR2 YDEGEE. The CDR3 loop is CASSFRQGDETQYF. The CDR3 DNA reads TGTGCCAGCAGCTTCCGACAGGGGGATGAGACCCAGTACTTC.

The chain's CDR3 is CASGFKTNTEAFF. CDR3 DNA: TGTGCTAGTGGCTTCAAAACGAACACTGAAGCTTTCTTT. V is TRBV12-5 and J is TRBJ1-1; no clear D gene. The CDR3 length is 13 residues. Trimming took 6 bases from V and 1 from J, leaving 9 bases between them. Germline V gene data show CDR1 as LGHNT and CDR2 as FRNRAP.

The V call is TRBV24-1, the J call TRBJ2-1; D perhaps matches TRBD2 (6 bases). Per germline, CDR1 KGHDR and CDR2 SFDVKD. Trimming pared 5 bases from V and 4 bases from J, leaving 11 bases between. The CDR3 length is 14 residues. CDR3 sequence (DNA): TGTGCCACCAGTGTGGGCGCGGGGTACAATGAGCAGTTCTTC. Translated, it gives CATSVGAGYNEQFF.

The chain recombines TRBV18 with TRBJ2-3, with D unclear. Between the trimmed V and J ends, which lost 3 bases and 3 bases, there was a span of 7 bases. The CDR3 contains 13 residues. Germline V CDR1 and CDR2: KGHSH, LQKENI. The CDR3 DNA follows: TGTGCCAGCTCACCGGGTGGTACAGATACGCAGTATTTT. It codes for CASSPGGTDTQYF.

This sequence joins TRBV25-1 and TRBJ1-1; maybe TRBD1 (5 bases). The CDR3 extends over 18 amino acids. Germline V CDR1 and CDR2: MGHDK, SYGVNS. V lost 0 bases and J 1 base, leaving 18 bases between the germline ends. This chain's CDR3 is CASSEYGVGVGGNTEAFF. The CDR3 DNA is TGTGCCAGCAGTGAATATGGGGTCGGGGTCGGGGGGAACACTGAAGCTTTCTTT.

The chain joins TRBV6-5 to TRBJ2-5; D perhaps matches TRBD1 (5 bases). CDR1 and CDR2 from the germline V gene are MNHEY and SVGAGI. V was cut by 6 bases and J by 5 bases, with 19 bases left in between. The CDR3 extends over 15 amino acids. The CDR3 spells CASSLDSSRRETQYF. As DNA, the CDR3 is TGTGCCAGCAGCCTCGACAGCAGTAGACGTGAGACCCAGTACTTC.

This CDR3 reads CASSPPGQGVTGELFF. Here the CDR3 DNA reads TGTGCCAGCAGCCCCCCGGGACAGGGAGTCACCGGGGAGCTGTTTTTT. The chain links TRBV7-3 to TRBJ2-2, with 9 nucleotides matching TRBD1. The CDR3 has 16 amino acids. The V and J ends lost 5 bases and 4 bases, in that order; junction bases with no gene match: 8. Per germline, CDR1 SGHTA and CDR2 FQGTGA.

This chain links TRBV6-4 with TRBJ1-5; 7 nucleotides agree with TRBD1. Unmatched junction bases numbered 7, after V lost 6 bases and J lost 5 bases. Germline CDR1 is MRHNA and CDR2 is SNTAGT. The CDR3 is made up of 14 amino acids. The CDR3 loop is CASSATGAHQPQHF. The CDR3 region has the DNA TGTGCCAGCAGCGCAACAGGGGCCCATCAGCCCCAGCATTTT.

The chain links TRBV24-1 to TRBJ1-5; 8 nucleotides align to TRBD1. With 4 bases clipped from V and 8 bases from J, the junction kept 6 bases outside the gene matches. The CDR3 has 14 amino acids. Germline V CDR1 and CDR2: KGHDR, SFDVKD. CDR3 bases: TGTGCCACCAGTGAGCCGACAGGGGCTGAGCCCCAGCATTTT. This codes for CATSEPTGAEPQHF.

This chain links TRBV4-3 with TRBJ2-3; D unclear. With 0 bases removed from V and 0 bases from J, the gap between germline ends came to 7 bases. CDR1 and CDR2 from the germline V gene are LGHNA and YSLEER. The CDR3 runs to 15 residues. CDR3 sequence: CASSQDGFSTDTQYF. The CDR3 coding sequence is TGCGCCAGCAGCCAAGACGGGTTCAGCACAGATACGCAGTATTTT.

A few counts support this clone. V and J are TRBV12-3 or TRBV12-4 and TRBJ2-3; D is unclear. The CDR3 totals 10 residues. V lost 10 bases, J lost 3 bases, and 5 bases lay in between. CDR3 in DNA: TGTGCCACCAGGACAGATACGCAGTATTTT. It specifies CATRTDTQYF.

The V and J genes are TRBV6-2 or TRBV6-3 and TRBJ2-5, with D unresolved. The CDR3 sequence is 15 residues long. Germline V lookup: CDR1 MNHEY, CDR2 SVGEGT. Trimming pared 5 bases from V and 1 base from J, leaving 14 bases between. CDR3 nucleotide sequence: TGTGCCAGCAGTACGCTCAGGAACTCCCAAGAGACCCAGTACTTC. This sequence encodes CASSTLRNSQETQYF.

This chain joins TRBV6-5 and TRBJ2-1, with D tentatively TRBD1 (5 bases). Germline assignment: CDR1 MNHEY and CDR2 SVGAGI. The V end was cut by 10 bases, the J end by 0 bases, with 10 bases between. The CDR3 sequence is 13 residues long. The CDR3 region has the DNA TGTGCCACCAGACAGAACTCCTACAATGAGCAGTTCTTC. Translation gives CATRQNSYNEQFF.

The rearrangement joins TRBV10-3 to TRBJ1-1, with a weak D call TRBD1 (5 bases). This CDR3 has 15 residues. Trimming cost V 0 bases and J 4 bases, with 12 bases left between them. Per the germline V gene, CDR1 is ENHRY and CDR2 is SYGVKD. In DNA, the CDR3 is TGTGCCATCAGTGAGTCAGGCTACAGGCCCACTGAAGCTTTCTTT. Translated: CAISESGYRPTEAFF.

Comment on this clone: Other DNA sequences of this sample code for an identical CDR3. The chain combines TRBV12-5 with TRBJ2-5, with 7 bases that match TRBD1. Trimming at V came to 5 bases and at J to 2 bases, leaving 14 bases not matched to a gene. Germline V gives CDR1 LGHNT, CDR2 FRNRAP. This CDR3 has 17 residues. CDR3 protein: CASGLGQLTLGQETQYF. The CDR3, as DNA: TGTGCTAGTGGTCTGGGACAGTTGACTTTAGGGCAAGAGACCCAGTACTTC.

The V gene is TRBV27, the J gene TRBJ2-1; 8 bases fit TRBD1. Germline V CDR1 and CDR2: MNHEY, SMNVEV (reference sequence). The CDR3 totals 17 residues. The junction had 8 bases not matched to a gene; V was cut back by 3 bases and J by 1 base. CDR3 loop: CASSFTGGSGSYNEQFF. The CDR3 DNA sequence: TGTGCCAGCAGTTTCACAGGGGGGAGTGGGTCCTACAATGAGCAGTTCTTC.

The rearrangement links TRBV3-1 (or the pseudogene TRBV3-2) to TRBJ2-5, with D possibly TRBD2 on 6 matching bases. Germline CDR1 is LGHDT and CDR2 is YNNKEL (reference sequence). Deletions cut 2 bases from V and 1 base from J, with 8 bases between. This CDR3 is built from 14 residues. The DNA of the CDR3 is TGTGCCAGCAGCCAATCGGAGGGCCAAGAGACCCAGTACTTC. Translated, it gives CASSQSEGQETQYF.